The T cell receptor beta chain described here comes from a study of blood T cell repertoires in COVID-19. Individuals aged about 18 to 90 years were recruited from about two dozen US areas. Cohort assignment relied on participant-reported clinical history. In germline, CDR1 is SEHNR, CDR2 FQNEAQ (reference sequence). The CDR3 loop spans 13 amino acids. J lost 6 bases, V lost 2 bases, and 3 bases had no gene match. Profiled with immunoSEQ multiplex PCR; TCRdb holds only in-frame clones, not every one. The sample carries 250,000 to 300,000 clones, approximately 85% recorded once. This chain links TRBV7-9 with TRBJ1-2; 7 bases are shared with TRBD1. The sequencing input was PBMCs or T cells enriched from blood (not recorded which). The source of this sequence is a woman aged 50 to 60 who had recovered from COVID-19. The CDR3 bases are TGTGCCAGCAGCTTAAGTCAGGGGGATGGCTACACCTTC. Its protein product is CASSLSQGDGYTF.